The entry below describes one T cell receptor beta chain. Its antigen is unknown. It has no much larger one-base neighbor in the sample; base qualities were not kept. CDR1 LNHNV and CDR2 YYDKDF were looked up in the germline V gene (reference sequence). The V end loses 3 bases and the J end loses 2 bases, and a stretch of 10 bases separates them. The CDR3 spans 14 residues, from the cysteine through the phenylalanine. Just the 42-base CDR3 DNA is kept, in frame starting at base 1. These data are taken from a study of cytomegalovirus exposure and HLA in healthy donors (TCRdb year 2017). As for the study more broadly: A later analysis indicated that the 130 or so validation repertoires were generated on the platform also employed for the roughly 730 repertoires of the first cohort. The study aimed to test whether signatures of past pathogen exposure could be identified by cataloging public T cell receptors. High-throughput TCR immunosequencing, statistical association of individual TCRs with disease status, and machine learning were combined to predict cytomegalovirus infection status. In addition to the first cohort of approximately 650 subjects, a separate validation cohort of about 120 different subjects was used. Points the paper makes about the study in general: Three of the identified cytomegalovirus-associated TCR beta chains were confirmed in vitro to be specific for cytomegalovirus antigens. A later analysis had no HLA typing for the validation cohort, so co-occurrence there was scored across all 120 repertoires. The authors suggested that the approach could potentially be extended to other disease states and immunological phenotypes. Of the cluster scores, roughly 95% were above 0 in a later analysis, which found that TCRs clustered in the first cohort also tended to co-occur in the approximately 120 validation repertoires. A total of fewer than 200 TCR beta chains were listed by the study as associated with cytomegalovirus. Across donors, most TCR sequences were observed very rarely, whereas some public TCRs were present in many individuals. The classifier was reported to diagnose cytomegalovirus status with high specificity and sensitivity in both the original cohort and the validation cohort.

Libraries came from the immunoSEQ multiplex PCR assay. For the original study's pipeline: A statistical classification framework was built for diagnosing cytomegalovirus status from the catalog of TCR beta chain sequences. The table comes from immuneACCESS by way of TCRdb, which keeps in-frame sequences with V and J called. Part of the clones is missing from these tables; in studies checked, under half for an unresolved V gene and the rest for unknown reasons. From that table come the V and J calls and clone size; the DNA was used to work out D and trimming. For this sample the table gives 60,000 to 85,000 clones, of which over 90% were detected only once. The ten largest clones add up to 4.5% to 5% of the sample. The donors belonged to the validation cohort of around 110 subjects, which was separate from the 666-subject first cohort.

The TCR comes from a woman under 30 in good health and CMV-seropositive. Recombination linked TRBV15 to TRBJ1-2, with the D gene uncertain. Sequencing was done on a sample of PBMCs. The CDR3 amino acid sequence is: CATSRENSNYGYTF. In nucleotides, the sequence is TGTGCCACCAGCAGGGAGAACTCGAACTATGGCTACACCTTC.